This T cell receptor beta chain was sequenced for a study of shared clonotypes between healthy human individuals. Only in-frame clones appear in the TCRdb table, and some are missing; sequencing was by immunoSEQ multiplex PCR. The top ten hold more than 10% of the sample, which has 550,000 to 600,000 clones, around 80% seen once. With V trimmed by 10 bases and J by 9 bases, 11 bases remained unmatched. Germline CDR1 MDHEN, CDR2 SYDVKM. The CDR3 extends over 13 amino acids. This chain joins TRBV28 and TRBJ1-5; 8 nucleotides align to TRBD1. The receptor comes from a woman aged 40 to 55 in good health. Some clones in this sample may be carry-over from other donors' samples. The sequenced sample consisted of PBMCs. The CDR3 DNA reads as TGTGCCATCTCACCGGGACAGGTTCGGCCCCAGCATTTT. Translated, it gives CAISPGQVRPQHF.